This entry concerns a single T cell receptor beta chain. Its antigen is currently unknown. Each CDR3 protein gets one entry after TCRdb re-called the RT-PCR reads with MiXCR. This sample yields some 800,000 distinct CDR3 sequences, of which approximately 21% are seen a single time; roughly a tenth belongs to the top ten. The data originate from a study of response to subunit inactivated influenza vaccine. Overall study results and limits: It was suggested by the authors that few new T cells are recruited by each seasonal influenza vaccination.

Looked up from germline, CDR1 is MDHEN and CDR2 is SYDVKM. Unmatched junction bases numbered 5, after V lost 3 bases and J lost 2 bases. The CDR3 length is 16 residues. This sample comprised PBMCs from blood, obtained more than 4 days after vaccination. This chain uses TRBV28 with TRBJ2-1, with TRBD2 identical over 9 bases. This clonotype was sampled from a man over 45 who received an inactivated influenza vaccine. CDR3 amino acids: CASSFMGTSPYNEQFF. CDR3 bases: TGTGCCAGCAGTTTTATGGGGACTAGCCCCTACAATGAGCAGTTCTTC. Variable domain in full (rest from reference TRBV28 and TRBJ2-1): DVKVTQSSRYLVKRTGEKVFLECVQDMDHENMFWYRQDPGLGLRLIYFSYDVKMKEKGDIPEGYSVSREKKERFSLILESASTNQTSMYLCASSFMGTSPYNEQFFGPGTRLTVL.